A selection of T cell receptor beta chains follows, all from one sample in a study of blood T cell repertoires in COVID-19. Sequencing used immunoSEQ multiplex PCR; TCRdb keeps in-frame clones, though not all of them. The sample lists a few hundred thousand clones, 75% to 90% seen once, with about 19% in the top ten. Specimen: PBMCs or T cells enriched from blood (not recorded which). These receptors were obtained from a man between 40 and 49 years old who had recovered from COVID-19. The conserved cysteine and the conserved F or W are not part of the CDR3 here. D genes are given only for firm matches.

d_call	v_call	j_call	cdr3_aa
NA	TRBV9	TRBJ2-1	ASSGRLVTDEQF
TRBD1	TRBV6-2/TRBV6-3	TRBJ2-5	ASSPGTGVETQY
NA	TRBV5-1	TRBJ1-4	ASREGGGTNEKLF
TRBD1	TRBV5-4	TRBJ2-7	ASSFGTEREQY
TRBD1	TRBV2	TRBJ1-2	ASSRVQGTDGYT
NA	TRBV28	TRBJ1-1	ASSQRTVMNTEAF
TRBD2	TRBV30	TRBJ2-2	AWSAFLAGASTGELF
NA	TRBV19	TRBJ2-7	ASSMGFKGQQY
NA	TRBV11-2	TRBJ1-2	ASSTQGGGLGGYT
NA	TRBV4-2	TRBJ1-5	ASSLSFSRGDQPQH
NA	TRBV6-5	TRBJ1-2	ASTTDYGYT
TRBD1	TRBV7-9	TRBJ2-7	ASSTPGQAYEQY
NA	TRBV3-1/TRBV3-2	TRBJ2-2	ASSQNLGELF
NA	TRBV18	TRBJ1-1	ASSTGTGVIAEAF